Detailed here is one T cell receptor beta chain. Its antigen is currently unknown. These data are taken from a study of blood T cells in healthy people across ages. The study's findings and limits: Among long-lived donors, naive CD4+ cells were more numerous and diversity higher than in aged donors.

A second PCR, run for 7 to 11 cycles, used a sample-barcoded 5' primer plus a J-beta primer mix. MiXCR, applied by TCRdb to the 5' RACE reads, yields one record per CDR3 protein. Of about 1.6 million distinct CDR3 sequences listed, almost 35% are singletons. The source of this sequence is a woman in her 30s in good health. The sequenced sample was blood.

The CDR3 DNA reads as TGCAGTGCTAACGGCAGCCCGATGAACACTGAAGCTTTCTTT. Translated, it gives CSANGSPMNTEAFF. This rearrangement joins TRBV20-1 to TRBJ1-1; D unclear. Trimming took 4 bases from V and 0 from J, leaving 12 bases between them. CDR3 length: 14 residues. In germline, CDR1 is DFQATT, CDR2 SNEGSKA (reference sequence).